This T cell receptor (beta chain) was sequenced in a study of blood T cell repertoires in COVID-19. Study information: The United States, Italy and Spain supplied acute and convalescent COVID-19 samples. Sources were T cells, B-cell-depleted T cells, or PBMCs; the material itself was cDNA or gDNA.

Original analysis: How many nucleated cells were present was estimated from reference gene primer amplification. The repertoire was sequenced with immunoSEQ multiplex PCR; TCRdb's copy has only in-frame clones and lacks some. The V and J calls and clone size are taken from that table; D and trimming were inferred from the DNA. The sample lists about 130,000 clones; over 70% were seen once. V lost 6 bases and J 3 bases, leaving 12 bases between the germline ends. The CDR3 has 13 residues. Germline-derived CDR1 and CDR2 are MDHEN and SYDVKM. The gene calls are TRBV28 and TRBJ2-7; tentative D call: TRBD2 (6 bases). The origin of this receptor is a woman in her 50s with acute or convalescent COVID-19. The sequenced material came from peripheral blood. The CDR3 region has the DNA TGTGCCAGCAGCTTGGGGCGGGACTACGAGCAGTACTTC. Protein product: CASSLGRDYEQYF.